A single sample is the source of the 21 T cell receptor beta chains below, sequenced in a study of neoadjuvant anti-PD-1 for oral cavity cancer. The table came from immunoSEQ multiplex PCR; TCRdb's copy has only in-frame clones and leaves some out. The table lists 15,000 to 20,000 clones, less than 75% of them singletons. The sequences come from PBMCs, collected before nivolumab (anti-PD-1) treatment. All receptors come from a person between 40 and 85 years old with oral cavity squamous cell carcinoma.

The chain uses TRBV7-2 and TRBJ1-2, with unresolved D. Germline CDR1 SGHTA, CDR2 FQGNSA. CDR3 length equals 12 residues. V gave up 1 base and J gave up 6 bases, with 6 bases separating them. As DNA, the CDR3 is TGTGCCAGCAGCTTAGGGCTACATGGCTACACCTTC. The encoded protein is CASSLGLHGYTF. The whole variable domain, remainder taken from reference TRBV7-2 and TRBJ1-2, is GAGVSQSPSNKVTEKGKDVELRCDPISGHTALYWYRQSLGQGLEFLIYFQGNSAPDKSGLPSDRFSAERTGGSVSTLTIQRTQQEDSAVYLCASSLGLHGYTFGSGTRLTVV.

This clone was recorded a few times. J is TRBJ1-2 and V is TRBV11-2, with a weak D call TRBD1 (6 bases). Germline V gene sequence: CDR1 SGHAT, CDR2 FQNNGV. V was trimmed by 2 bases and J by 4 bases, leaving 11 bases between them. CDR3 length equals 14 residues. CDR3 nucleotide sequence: TGTGCCAGCAGCTTACGAGAGGGGGTCTATGGCTACACCTTC. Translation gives CASSLREGVYGYTF.

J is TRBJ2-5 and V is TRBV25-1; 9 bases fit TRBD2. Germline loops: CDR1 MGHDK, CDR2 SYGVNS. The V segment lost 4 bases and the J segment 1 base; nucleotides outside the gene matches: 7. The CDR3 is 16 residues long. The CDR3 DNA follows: TGTGCCAGCAGTGGGGGGGCGACTAGCGGCCAAGAGACCCAGTACTTC. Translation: CASSGGATSGQETQYF. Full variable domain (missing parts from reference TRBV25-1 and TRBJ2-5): EADIYQTPRYLVIGTGKKITLECSQTMGHDKMYWYQQDPGMELHLIHYSYGVNSTEKGDLSSESTVSRIRTEHFPLTLESARPSHTSQYLCASSGGATSGQETQYFGPGTRLLVL.

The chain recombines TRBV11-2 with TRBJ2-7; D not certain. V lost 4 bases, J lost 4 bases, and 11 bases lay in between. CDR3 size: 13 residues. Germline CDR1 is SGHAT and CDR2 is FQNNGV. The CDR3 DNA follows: TGTGCCAGCAGCTCCGGATACAAATACGAGCAGTACTTC. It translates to CASSSGYKYEQYF.

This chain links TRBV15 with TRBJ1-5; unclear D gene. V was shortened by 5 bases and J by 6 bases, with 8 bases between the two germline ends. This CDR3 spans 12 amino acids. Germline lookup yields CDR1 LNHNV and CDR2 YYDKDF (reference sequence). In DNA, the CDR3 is TGTGCCACCAGCTCCATTGGTCAGCCCCAGCATTTT. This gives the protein CATSSIGQPQHF.

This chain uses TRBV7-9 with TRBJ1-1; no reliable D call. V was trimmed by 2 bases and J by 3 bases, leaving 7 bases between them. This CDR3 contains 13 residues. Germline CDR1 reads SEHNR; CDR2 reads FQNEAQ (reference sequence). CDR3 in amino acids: CASSLRGDTEAFF. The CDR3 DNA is TGTGCCAGCAGCTTACGCGGTGACACTGAAGCTTTCTTT.

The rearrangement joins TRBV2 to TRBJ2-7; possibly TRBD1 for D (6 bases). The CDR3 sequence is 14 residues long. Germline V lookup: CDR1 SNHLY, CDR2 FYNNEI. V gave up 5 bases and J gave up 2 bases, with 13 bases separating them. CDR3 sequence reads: CASSSSQGTYEQYF. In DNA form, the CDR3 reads TGTGCCAGCAGTTCTTCACAGGGAACCTACGAGCAGTACTTC.

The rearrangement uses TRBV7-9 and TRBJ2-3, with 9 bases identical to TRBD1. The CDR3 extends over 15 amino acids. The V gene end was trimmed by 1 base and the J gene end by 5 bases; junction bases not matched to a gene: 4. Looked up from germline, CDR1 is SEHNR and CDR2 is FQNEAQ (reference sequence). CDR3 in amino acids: CASSLVATGGDTQYF. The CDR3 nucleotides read TGTGCCAGCAGCTTAGTGGCGACAGGGGGAGATACGCAGTATTTT.

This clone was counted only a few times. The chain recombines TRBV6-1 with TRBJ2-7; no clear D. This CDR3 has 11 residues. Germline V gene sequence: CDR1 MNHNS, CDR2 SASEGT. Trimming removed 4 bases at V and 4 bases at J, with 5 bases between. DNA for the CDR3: TGTGCCAGCAGTGCCCTATACGAGCAGTACTTC. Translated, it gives CASSALYEQYF.

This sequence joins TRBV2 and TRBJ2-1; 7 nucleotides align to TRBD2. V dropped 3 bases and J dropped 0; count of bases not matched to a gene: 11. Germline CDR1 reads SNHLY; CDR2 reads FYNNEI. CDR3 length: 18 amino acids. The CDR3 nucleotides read TGTGCCAGCAGTGAGGACCGAACGGGAGGAAACTCCTACAATGAGCAGTTCTTC. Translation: CASSEDRTGGNSYNEQFF.

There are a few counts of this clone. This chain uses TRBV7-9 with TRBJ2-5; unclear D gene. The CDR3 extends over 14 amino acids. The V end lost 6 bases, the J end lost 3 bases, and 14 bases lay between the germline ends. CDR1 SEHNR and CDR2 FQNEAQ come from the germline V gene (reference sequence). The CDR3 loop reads CASSPALKEETQYF. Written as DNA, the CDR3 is TGTGCCAGCAGTCCTGCCCTCAAGGAAGAGACCCAGTACTTC.

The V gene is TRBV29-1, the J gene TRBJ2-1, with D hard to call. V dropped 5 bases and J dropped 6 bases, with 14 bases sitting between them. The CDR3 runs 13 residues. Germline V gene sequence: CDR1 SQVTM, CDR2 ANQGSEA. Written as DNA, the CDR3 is TGCAGCGTTACCTATAGAATGGGCAATGAGCAGTTCTTC. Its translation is CSVTYRMGNEQFF.

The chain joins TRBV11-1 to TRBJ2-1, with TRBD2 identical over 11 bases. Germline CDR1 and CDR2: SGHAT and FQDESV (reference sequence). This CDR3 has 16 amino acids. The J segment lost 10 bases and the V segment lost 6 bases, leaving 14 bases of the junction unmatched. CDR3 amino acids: CASSRNGGTSGGEQFF. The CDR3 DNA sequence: TGTGCCAGCAGTCGAAACGGGGGGACTAGCGGAGGCGAGCAGTTCTTC.

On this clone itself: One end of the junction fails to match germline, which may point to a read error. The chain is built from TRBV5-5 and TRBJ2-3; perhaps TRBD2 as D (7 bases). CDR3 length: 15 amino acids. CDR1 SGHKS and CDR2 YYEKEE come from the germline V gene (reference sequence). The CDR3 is CASTLLGGATDTQYF. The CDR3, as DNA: TGTGCCAGCACCTTGCTTGGGGGGGCCACAGATACGCAGTATTTT.

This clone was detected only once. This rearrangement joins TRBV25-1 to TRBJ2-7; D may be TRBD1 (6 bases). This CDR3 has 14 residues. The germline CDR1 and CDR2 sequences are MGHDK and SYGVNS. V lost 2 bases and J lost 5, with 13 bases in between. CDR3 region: CASSEQGNSNEQYF. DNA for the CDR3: TGTGCCAGCAGTGAACAGGGGAATAGCAACGAGCAGTACTTC.

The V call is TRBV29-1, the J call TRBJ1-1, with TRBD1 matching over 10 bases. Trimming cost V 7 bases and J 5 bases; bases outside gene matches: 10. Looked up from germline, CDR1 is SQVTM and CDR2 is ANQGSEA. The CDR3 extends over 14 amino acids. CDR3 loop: CSATGTGEGTEAFF. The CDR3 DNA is TGCAGCGCTACCGGGACAGGGGAGGGTACTGAAGCTTTCTTT. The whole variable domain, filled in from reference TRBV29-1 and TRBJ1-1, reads SAVISQKPSRDICQRGTSLTIQCQVDSQVTMMFWYRQQPGQSLTLIATANQGSEATYESGFVIDKFPISRPNLTFSTLTVSNMSPEDSSIYLCSATGTGEGTEAFFGQGTRLTVV.

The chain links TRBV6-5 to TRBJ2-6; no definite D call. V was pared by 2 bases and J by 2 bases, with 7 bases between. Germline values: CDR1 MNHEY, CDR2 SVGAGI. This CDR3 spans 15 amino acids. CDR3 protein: CASSYDGAGANVLTF. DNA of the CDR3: TGTGCCAGCAGTTACGACGGCGCTGGGGCCAACGTCCTGACTTTC.

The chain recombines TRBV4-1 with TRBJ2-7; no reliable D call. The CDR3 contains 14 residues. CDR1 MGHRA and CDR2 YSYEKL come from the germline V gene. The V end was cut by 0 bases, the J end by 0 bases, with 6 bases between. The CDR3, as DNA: TGCGCCAGCAGCCAAGACCCCAACTCCTACGAGCAGTACTTC. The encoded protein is CASSQDPNSYEQYF.

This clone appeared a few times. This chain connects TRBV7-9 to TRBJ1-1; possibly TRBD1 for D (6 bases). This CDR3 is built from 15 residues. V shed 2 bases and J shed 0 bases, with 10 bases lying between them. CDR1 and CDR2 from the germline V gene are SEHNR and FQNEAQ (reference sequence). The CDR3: CASSLWNRVNTEAFF. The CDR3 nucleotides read TGTGCCAGCAGCTTATGGAACAGGGTGAACACTGAAGCTTTCTTT.

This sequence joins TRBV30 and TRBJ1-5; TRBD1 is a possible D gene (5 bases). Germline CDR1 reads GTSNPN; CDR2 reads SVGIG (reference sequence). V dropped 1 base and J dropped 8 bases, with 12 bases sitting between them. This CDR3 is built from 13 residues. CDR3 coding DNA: TGTGCCTGGAGTGCGGGACGCCGGGAGCCCCAGCATTTT. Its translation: CAWSAGRREPQHF. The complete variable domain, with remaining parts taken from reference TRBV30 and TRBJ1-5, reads SQTIHQWPATLVQPVGSPLSLECTVEGTSNPNLYWYRQAAGRGLQLLFYSVGIGQISSEVPQNLSASRPQDRQFILSSKKLLLSDSGFYLCAWSAGRREPQHFGDGTRLSIL.

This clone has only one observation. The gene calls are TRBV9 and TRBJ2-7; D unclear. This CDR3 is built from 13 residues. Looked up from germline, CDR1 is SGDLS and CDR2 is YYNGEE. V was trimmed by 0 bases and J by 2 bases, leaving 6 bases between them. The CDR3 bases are TGTGCCAGCAGCGTAGACTATGCCTACGAGCAGTACTTC. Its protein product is CASSVDYAYEQYF. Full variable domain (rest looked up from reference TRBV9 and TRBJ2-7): DSGVTQTPKHLITATGQRVTLRCSPRSGDLSVYWYQQSLDQGLQFLIQYYNGEERAKGNILERFSAQQFPDLHSELNLSSLELGDSALYFCASSVDYAYEQYFGPGTRLTVT.